These 18 T cell receptor beta chains share one sample of origin, sequenced in a study of regulatory T cells in long-lasting Graves disease. The sample's time point: persistent/refractory GD, antithyroid drugs over 5 years with positive TRAb. PBMCs were the source of the RNA used for TCR sequencing. TCR beta libraries were built with iRepertoire HTBI primers and Arm-PCR of CDR3 regions. Using its own MiXCR run on the multiplex PCR reads, TCRdb lists one record per CDR3 protein. The sample lists roughly 500,000 distinct CDR3 sequences, about 20% seen once, with about an eighth in the top ten. The source material was peripheral blood mononuclear cells (PBMCs), sampled when the disease was refractory, from a patient treated with antithyroid drugs. The receptors come from a female donor with Graves disease.

This clonotype was picked up many times. This chain joins TRBV28 and TRBJ1-5; D possibly corresponds to TRBD1 (6 bases). Germline-derived CDR1 and CDR2 are MDHEN and SYDVKM. The germline V and J ends were trimmed by 2 bases and 5 bases, with 13 bases remaining between them. The CDR3 runs 15 residues. CDR3 nucleotide sequence: TGTGCCAGCAGTTTAGGATCGGCAGGGGATCAGCCCCAGCATTTT. Residues: CASSLGSAGDQPQHF.

In its sample, this clonotype was seen a few times. The gene calls are TRBV28 and TRBJ1-3; D unclear. V was shortened by 6 bases and J by 4 bases, with 7 bases between the two germline ends. Germline V gene data show CDR1 as MDHEN and CDR2 as SYDVKM. CDR3 length: 12 residues. The CDR3 DNA is TGTGCCAGCAGCGAGGAAGGAAACACCATATATTTT. Translating it yields CASSEEGNTIYF.

This clonotype was detected a few times. The gene calls are TRBV14 and TRBJ2-5; D unresolved. Trimming took 6 bases from V and 0 from J, leaving 14 bases between them. The CDR3 has 15 amino acids. CDR1 and CDR2 (germline): SGHDN, FVKESK. The CDR3 nucleotides read TGTGCCAGCAGTCCATTCCACATAGACCAAGAGACCCAGTACTTC. Its protein is CASSPFHIDQETQYF.

This CDR3 is CASSLEPGSSYEQYF. DNA of the CDR3: TGTGCCAGCAGCTTGGAGCCGGGGAGCTCCTACGAGCAGTACTTC. V gene TRBV5-6 combines with J gene TRBJ2-7, with a tentative D call TRBD2 (5 bases). Germline lookup yields CDR1 SGHDT and CDR2 YYEEEE. The CDR3 is 15 amino acids. Trimming shortened V by 0 bases and J by 0 bases, and 10 bases separated the two germline ends. The variable domain in full, with the rest retrieved from reference TRBV5-6 and TRBJ2-7, is DAGVTQSPTHLIKTRGQQVTLRCSPKSGHDTVSWYQQALGQGPQFIFQYYEEEERQRGNFPDRFSGHQFPNYSSELNVNALLLGDSALYLCASSLEPGSSYEQYFGPGTRLTVT.

This chain connects TRBV5-1 to TRBJ2-2; 11 nucleotides match TRBD1. CDR1 and CDR2 (germline): SGHRS, YFSETQ. This CDR3 is 17 amino acids long. V was pared by 1 base and J by 0 bases, with 2 bases of the junction left unmatched. In DNA, the CDR3 is TGCGCCAGCAGCTTGAGGACAGGGGGCGCGAACACCGGGGAGCTGTTTTTT. Translated: CASSLRTGGANTGELFF.

This clonotype was counted a single time. This chain links TRBV9 with TRBJ2-2; 8 nucleotides match TRBD1. Per germline, CDR1 SGDLS and CDR2 YYNGEE. CDR3 size: 15 residues. V was clipped by 4 bases and J by 4 bases; unmatched bases: 6. This chain's CDR3 is CASSPGGTFTGELFF. CDR3 nucleotide sequence: TGTGCCAGCAGCCCAGGGGGCACGTTCACCGGGGAGCTGTTTTTT.

At least ten counts were recorded for this clonotype. The chain links TRBV12-3 or TRBV12-4 to TRBJ2-5, with TRBD1 matching 7 bases. The CDR3 has 14 residues. The V and J ends lost 7 bases and 3 bases, in that order; junction bases with no gene match: 8. The CDR3 DNA follows: TGTGCCAGCAACGTACCGGGACAGAAAGAGACCCAGTACTTC. It specifies CASNVPGQKETQYF.

This clonotype has only a few counts. The chain combines TRBV7-2 with TRBJ2-7; 10 nucleotides align to TRBD2. From germline, CDR1 is SGHTA and CDR2 FQGNSA. V gave up 4 bases and J gave up 2 bases; unmatched junction bases: 11. This CDR3 contains 17 residues. The CDR3 DNA reads TGTGCCAGCAGCTCACCGGATAAAGCGGGAGGGGCCTACGAGCAGTACTTC. Translated: CASSSPDKAGGAYEQYF. Combining the CDR3 with reference TRBV7-2 and TRBJ2-7 gives the whole variable domain GAGVSQSPSNKVTEKGKDVELRCDPISGHTALYWYRQSLGQGLEFLIYFQGNSAPDKSGLPSDRFSAERTGGSVSTLTIQRTQQEDSAVYLCASSSPDKAGGAYEQYFGPGTRLTVT.

This clonotype was seen ten or more times. V usage is TRBV28 and J usage is TRBJ1-6, with D tentatively TRBD1 (6 bases). The CDR3 runs to 15 residues. Germline CDR1 is MDHEN and CDR2 is SYDVKM. Trimming took 2 bases from V and 7 from J, leaving 12 bases between them. CDR3 coding DNA: TGTGCCAGCAGTTTACCCGGTCAGGGGAATTCACCCCTCCACTTT. Translating it yields CASSLPGQGNSPLHF. Full variable domain (remainder filled in from reference TRBV28 and TRBJ1-6): DVKVTQSSRYLVKRTGEKVFLECVQDMDHENMFWYRQDPGLGLRLIYFSYDVKMKEKGDIPEGYSVSREKKERFSLILESASTNQTSMYLCASSLPGQGNSPLHFGNGTRLTVT.

This clonotype was seen ten or more times. This chain uses TRBV27 with TRBJ2-7, with D possibly called TRBD1 or TRBD2 (5 bases each). V lost 4 bases and J lost 0, with 28 bases in between. The CDR3 length is 20 residues. CDR1 is MNHEY and CDR2 is SMNVEV in the germline V gene (reference sequence). CDR3 residues: CASSSTYSWAVGRSSYEQYF. The CDR3 nucleotides are TGTGCCAGCAGTTCAACTTATTCCTGGGCGGTGGGACGAAGCTCCTACGAGCAGTACTTC.

This clonotype has only a few counts. One base separates it from a far larger clone, so it is likely a read error. The rearrangement uses TRBV5-6 and TRBJ1-4, with 9 nucleotides matching TRBD1. J was trimmed by 6 bases and V by 4 bases; bases with no gene match: 4. This CDR3 is built from 14 residues. The V gene's germline CDR1 is SGHDT and CDR2 YYEEEE. This CDR3 reads CASSPGQGYEKLFF. The CDR3 nucleotides are TGTGCCAGCAGCCCGGGACAGGGATATGAAAAACTGTTTTTT.

This clonotype came up a few times. The gene calls are TRBV6-1 and TRBJ2-2, with 15 bases lining up with TRBD2. The ends lost 6 bases at V and 7 bases at J; junction bases unmatched: 6. CDR1 is MNHNS, CDR2 SASEGT, per germline. CDR3 length: 16 residues. This CDR3 is CASRPGLAGGFGELFF. DNA for the CDR3: TGTGCCAGCAGGCCGGGACTAGCGGGGGGATTCGGGGAGCTGTTTTTT.

This clonotype came up a few times. At one end the junction does not follow the germline gene, possibly because of a read error. This chain joins TRBV6-1 and TRBJ1-2, with D uncertain. Germline V gene sequence: CDR1 MNHNS, CDR2 SASEGT. CDR3 length: 12 residues. In DNA form, the CDR3 reads TGTGCCAGCAGTCCCCCGGAGGGTGAAGCCTTCTTC. Translated: CASSPPEGEAFF.

V and J are TRBV30 and TRBJ1-6; possibly TRBD1 for D (6 bases). The germline V gene encodes CDR1 GTSNPN and CDR2 SVGIG (reference sequence). V was trimmed by 5 bases and J by 3 bases, leaving 8 bases between them. This CDR3 is built from 13 residues. Written as DNA, the CDR3 is TGTGCCTGGGCACAGGGCTATAATTCACCCCTCCACTTT. Protein: CAWAQGYNSPLHF. The full variable domain, rest sourced from reference TRBV30 and TRBJ1-6, is SQTIHQWPATLVQPVGSPLSLECTVEGTSNPNLYWYRQAAGRGLQLLFYSVGIGQISSEVPQNLSASRPQDRQFILSSKKLLLSDSGFYLCAWAQGYNSPLHFGNGTRLTVT.

The V gene is TRBV12-3 or TRBV12-4, the J gene TRBJ1-1; D is unclear. The CDR3 loop spans 18 amino acids. Trimming left V 6 bases short and J 0 bases short, with 23 bases between. CDR3 DNA: TGTGCCAGCAGCCGTCCGGGAACGGAGATATACATGAACACTGAAGCTTTCTTT. Translating gives CASSRPGTEIYMNTEAFF.

The chain joins TRBV4-1 to TRBJ1-4; D gene uncertain. Germline V gene sequence: CDR1 MGHRA, CDR2 YSYEKL. V was shortened by 4 bases and J by 0 bases, with 9 bases between the two germline ends. This CDR3 contains 15 residues. This chain's CDR3 is CASSPSSTTNEKLFF. The CDR3, as DNA: TGCGCCAGCAGCCCTTCGTCGACAACTAATGAAAAACTGTTTTTT.

Only a few counts were recorded for this clonotype. V gene TRBV28 combines with J gene TRBJ2-1; 7 nucleotides match TRBD2. Germline values: CDR1 MDHEN, CDR2 SYDVKM. V lost 10 bases to trimming and J lost 4 bases; unmatched junction nucleotides: 13. CDR3 length: 15 amino acids. The CDR3 DNA is TGTGCCACCACCGGGGCGGGGGAGGGTTACAATGAGCAGTTCTTC. It is translated as CATTGAGEGYNEQFF.

Concerning this clonotype: Being one base from a much bigger clone, this may be a read error. The gene calls are TRBV6-1 and TRBJ1-1; D ambiguous. This CDR3 region has 12 residues. The germline V gene encodes CDR1 MNHNS and CDR2 SASEGT. Deletions cut 5 bases from V and 6 bases from J, with 10 bases between. The CDR3 is CASSRPAPEAFF. CDR3 coding DNA: TGTGCCAGCAGTCGGCCCGCTCCTGAAGCTTTCTTT.